This record concerns one T cell receptor beta chain sequence. Its antigen is still unknown. The CDR3 has 17 residues. Germline CDR1 and CDR2: LGHNA and YNFKEQ. Trimming at V came to 0 bases and at J to 3 bases, leaving 3 bases not matched to a gene. The table came from immunoSEQ multiplex PCR; TCRdb's copy has only in-frame clones and leaves some out. The sample includes roughly 140,000 clones, roughly 92% of them seen just once. The entry originates in a study of T cell responses to AZD1222 COVID-19 vaccine. Study conclusions and caveats: Breadth and depth of Spike-specific TCRs rose after two AZD1222 doses. None of the repertoires were sampled until the peak T cell response had passed. Donors were chiefly white British, with a greater number of females, and clonal diversity was perhaps underestimated.

Sequenced here: peripheral blood, sampled on day 0 of AZD1222 vaccination. This TCR was recovered from an adult in good health. The V and J genes are TRBV4-2 and TRBJ2-2, with 11 nucleotides matching TRBD2. CDR3 bases: TGTGCCAGCAGCCAAGATAGACTAGCGGGGTACACCGGGGAGCTGTTTTTT. It encodes CASSQDRLAGYTGELFF.